The 9 T cell receptor beta chains in this list originate from one sample, sequenced in a study of cytomegalovirus exposure and HLA in healthy donors. The protocol was immunoSEQ multiplex PCR, while the TCRdb copy is restricted to in-frame clones and leaves out a portion. The sample consists of about 250,000 clones, about 90% of them appearing once. Sample: PBMCs. The source is a man aged 18 to 30 in good health and CMV-seropositive.

The gene calls are TRBV27 and TRBJ2-1; 11 bases are a match to TRBD2. Unmatched junction bases numbered 8, after V lost 6 bases and J lost 4 bases. Germline V gives CDR1 MNHEY, CDR2 SMNVEV (reference sequence). The CDR3 is 16 amino acids. In DNA, the CDR3 is TGTGCCAGCAGCCGATCTGGACTAGCGGGTTACAATGAGCAGTTCTTC. Encoded protein: CASSRSGLAGYNEQFF.

The chain combines TRBV27 with TRBJ2-7; D not resolved. The CDR3 covers 13 residues. V dropped 3 bases and J dropped 4 bases, with 10 bases sitting between them. In germline, CDR1 is MNHEY, CDR2 SMNVEV (reference sequence). The CDR3 reads CASSFRARYEQYF. The DNA for the CDR3 is TGTGCCAGCAGTTTTCGGGCTCGGTACGAGCAGTACTTC.

The chain couples TRBV14 to TRBJ2-7, with 7 bases that match TRBD1. Germline loops: CDR1 SGHDN, CDR2 FVKESK. Losses at the gene ends were 3 bases for V and 1 base for J; bases not matched to a gene: 12. The CDR3 covers 17 residues. The CDR3 protein is CASSQERQGRGSYEQYF. The CDR3 region has the DNA TGTGCCAGCAGCCAGGAAAGACAGGGAAGAGGGTCCTACGAGCAGTACTTC.

The chain has TRBV25-1 and TRBJ2-1, with 11 nucleotides matching TRBD1. V was clipped by 2 bases and J by 4 bases; unmatched bases: 4. The CDR3 spans 16 residues. CDR1 is MGHDK, CDR2 SYGVNS, per germline. The CDR3 here is CASSEPGQGEYNEQFF. The CDR3 DNA is TGTGCCAGCAGTGAACCGGGACAGGGGGAGTACAATGAGCAGTTCTTC. The whole variable domain, filled in from reference TRBV25-1 and TRBJ2-1, reads EADIYQTPRYLVIGTGKKITLECSQTMGHDKMYWYQQDPGMELHLIHYSYGVNSTEKGDLSSESTVSRIRTEHFPLTLESARPSHTSQYLCASSEPGQGEYNEQFFGPGTRLTVL.

This sequence joins TRBV5-1 and TRBJ1-2, with D tentatively TRBD1 (5 bases). The CDR3 is 14 residues long. Deletions cut 4 bases from V and 8 bases from J, with 18 bases between. Germline V lookup: CDR1 SGHRS, CDR2 YFSETQ. CDR3 loop: CASSPLGQGRGYTF. The CDR3 DNA follows: TGCGCCAGCAGCCCCCTGGGGCAGGGAAGAGGCTACACCTTC.

The genes are TRBV7-6 and TRBJ1-2, with 9 nucleotides matching TRBD1. CDR3 size: 14 residues. Per germline, CDR1 SGHVS and CDR2 FNYEAQ. Trimming cost V 5 bases and J 5 bases; bases outside gene matches: 6. The CDR3 reads CASSPTDRGYGYTF. CDR3 nucleotides: TGTGCCAGCAGCCCAACGGACAGGGGATATGGCTACACCTTC. The full variable domain, completed using reference TRBV7-6 and TRBJ1-2, is GAGVSQSPRYKVTKRGQDVALRCDPISGHVSLYWYRQALGQGPEFLTYFNYEAQQDKSGLPNDRFSAERPEGSISTLTIQRTEQRDSAMYRCASSPTDRGYGYTFGSGTRLTVV.

V gene TRBV5-1 combines with J gene TRBJ2-2, with 7 bases fitting TRBD2. The CDR3 is 16 residues long. J lost 6 bases, V lost 4 bases, and 12 bases had no gene match. CDR1 SGHRS and CDR2 YFSETQ come from the germline V gene. The chain's CDR3 is CASSATGTIGSGELFF. The CDR3, as DNA: TGCGCCAGCAGCGCGACCGGGACTATCGGTTCCGGGGAGCTGTTTTTT.

The V gene is TRBV5-4, the J gene TRBJ2-7; D is perhaps TRBD2 (5 bases). The CDR3 runs 13 residues. In germline, CDR1 is SGHNT, CDR2 YYREEE (reference sequence). V was cut by 4 bases and J by 3 bases, with 11 bases left in between. The CDR3 protein is CASSVITSYEQYF. DNA for the CDR3: TGTGCCAGCAGCGTGATAACTAGCTACGAGCAGTACTTC.

The V gene is TRBV5-1, the J gene TRBJ2-3, with TRBD2 matching over 13 bases. The CDR3 runs to 14 residues. The germline CDR1 and CDR2 sequences are SGHRS and YFSETQ. Trimming at V came to 4 bases and at J to 14 bases, leaving 10 bases not matched to a gene. This CDR3 is CASSQLGTSGTPYF. CDR3 DNA: TGCGCCAGCAGCCAACTTGGGACTAGCGGGACTCCGTATTTT.